This TCR beta chain stems from a study of T cell responses to AZD1222 COVID-19 vaccine (dated by TCRdb to 2020 to 2022). General notes on the study: TCR sequencing covered approximately 230 trial participants: some 210 given two doses of AZD1222 and about 26 given two doses of MenACWY control vaccine. Trial participants were enrolled by age into subgroups of 18-55, 56-69 and 70-plus years, and around 150, 28 and 57 TCR-sequenced participants, respectively, were included in these subgroups.

The germline ends are 13 bases apart after V is trimmed by 1 base and J by 9 bases. The germline V gene sets CDR1 to KGHSH and CDR2 to LQKENI. Including cysteine and phenylalanine, the CDR3 has 14 amino acids. The retained sequence is limited to the CDR3, 42 bases, with the frame set at the first base. The CDR3 regions of human TCRbeta chains were analyzed by immunosequencing. The original pipeline was this. Repertoire TCRs were matched against a reference library of SARS-CoV-2-specific TCRs generated with the MIRA antigen-specificity platform. Breadth was defined as the fraction of unique TCRs that were SARS-CoV-2-associated, and depth was defined as the fraction of total T cells that were SARS-CoV-2-associated. Using the MIRA data, each spike-specific TCR was mapped to the spike region that the TCR reacts to and placed in a CD4 or CD8 class. Log10-transformed breadth and depth values were compared by one-way ANOVA with Sidak's multiple comparisons tests. TCRdb retrieved this table from immuneACCESS and kept in-frame rearrangements only. Not all clones are present; in checked studies, unresolved V genes account for under half, and no reason is known for the remainder. D and trimming were read from the DNA, whereas the V and J calls and clone size are those reported in that table. The sample yields 160,000 or so clones; 87% were counted once. The ten largest clonotypes hold roughly 10% of the sample.

The time point label, read with the paper, signifies: about 28 days (+/-7) after the second vaccine dose. AZD1222 recipients with second doses at about 4 weeks or about 12 weeks were pooled, because spike-specific TCR depth and breadth did not differ between schedules. The vaccinee samples were drawn from two UK trials, COV001 and COV002, one of which was a single-blind randomized controlled phase 2/3 trial testing AZD1222 (ChAdOx1 nCoV-19) in healthy adults. Trial participant PBMC samples were collected at day 0 and day 28 after the second dose for TCRbeta chain sequencing. About this clone: No cognate antigen has been identified for it. Per-nucleotide qualities are absent, and no much larger clonotype sits a single base away.

Here is what the overall study found, with its caveats: Conclusions about previously exposed vaccinees are limited because only six or seven AZD1222 recipients were SARS-CoV-2 seropositive at baseline. In the small 56-69-year group, the increase in depth fell short of significance, most likely because of low power. Participants were mostly white British, with more females than males. The authors suggested clonal diversity may have been underestimated. Because no day 14 peak-response samples were available, repertoires were characterized only after the peak T cell response. Reportedly, almost half of the unique spike-specific TCRs recognized epitopes lying outside the regions that are mutated in the B.1.351 and B.1.1.7 variants. A significant rise in spike-specific TCR breadth and depth was observed after two AZD1222 doses relative to day 0 and relative to MenACWY recipients. CD4 TCRs associated with the vaccine covered the entire spike protein, and the dominant responses were in regions 160-218 and 743-854.

This sequence uses TRBV18 and TRBJ1-5; TRBD1 is a weak D gene call, 6 bases matching. This clonotype was sampled from an adult who received the AZD1222 COVID-19 vaccine. Sequences were derived from peripheral blood, sampled 28 days after the second AZD1222 dose. The nucleotide sequence is TGTGCCAGCTCACCACTGCAGGTGACAGGGCCCCAGCATTTT. This translates into CASSPLQVTGPQHF.